Below, 27 T cell receptor beta chains from the same sample are listed, as sequenced in a study of early T cells in non-severe SARS-CoV-2 infection. Each CDR3 protein is one row after TCRdb ran MiXCR on the 5' RACE reads. The sample shows 45,000 to 75,000 distinct CDR3 sequences, about 9.8% of them seen only once. The material sequenced was whole blood. These receptors were taken from an adult who was a healthcare worker with PCR-confirmed SARS-CoV-2 infection or an uninfected control (not recorded which).

This clonotype occurred many times. The chain is built from TRBV7-2 and TRBJ1-4; unclear D gene. The CDR3 totals 14 residues. Germline V lookup: CDR1 SGHTA, CDR2 FQGNSA. V lost 2 bases, J lost 0 bases, and 4 bases lay in between. CDR3 DNA sequence: TGTGCCAGCAGCTTACAAACAACTAATGAAAAACTGTTTTTT. Translation gives CASSLQTTNEKLFF.

V gene TRBV5-1 combines with J gene TRBJ2-2; D gene uncertain. Germline-derived CDR1 and CDR2 are SGHRS and YFSETQ. This CDR3 comprises 11 residues. V was shortened by 5 bases and J by 8 bases, with 7 bases between the two germline ends. CDR3 sequence: CASSDFGELFF. Written as DNA, the CDR3 is TGCGCCAGCAGTGATTTTGGGGAGCTGTTTTTT.

In this sample, this clonotype turned up many times. This chain uses TRBV7-2 with TRBJ2-7, with D uncertain. V gave up 5 bases and J gave up 2 bases, with 10 bases separating them. Per the germline V gene, CDR1 is SGHTA and CDR2 is FQGNSA. The CDR3 has 13 amino acids. CDR3 DNA sequence: TGTGCCAGCAGCATCAACAGTCCCTACGAGCAGTACTTC. Protein sequence: CASSINSPYEQYF.

The table lists this clonotype with a few counts. The J gene is TRBJ2-3, the V gene TRBV28; D may match TRBD1 or TRBD2 (6 bases each). The V and J ends lost 4 bases and 4 bases respectively, with 18 bases between them. This CDR3 has 16 residues. In germline, CDR1 is MDHEN, CDR2 SYDVKM. For the CDR3, the DNA is TGTGCCAGCAGTTGGGGGCCGGGAAGGGACTCAGATACGCAGTATTTT. Amino acids: CASSWGPGRDSDTQYF.

This clonotype was recorded at least ten times. V is TRBV5-4 and J is TRBJ2-3; tentatively, D is TRBD2 (7 bases). Germline-derived CDR1 and CDR2 are SGHNT and YYREEE (reference sequence). V shed 4 bases and J shed 3 bases, with 18 bases lying between them. The CDR3 covers 16 residues. CDR3 residues: CASSPPGRGGTDTQYF. In nucleotides, the CDR3 is TGTGCCAGCAGCCCGCCTGGGAGGGGGGGGACAGATACGCAGTATTTT.

This clonotype was detected a few times. The chain combines TRBV30 with TRBJ2-1, with D possibly matching TRBD2 (5 bases). CDR3 length equals 15 residues. V lost 5 bases to trimming and J lost 4 bases, with 18 bases between them. CDR1 and CDR2 (germline): GTSNPN, SVGIG (reference sequence). CDR3 in amino acids: CAWREVARAYNEQFF. The CDR3 nucleotides are TGTGCCTGGCGAGAGGTAGCGAGGGCTTACAATGAGCAGTTCTTC. Full variable domain (rest looked up from reference TRBV30 and TRBJ2-1): SQTIHQWPATLVQPVGSPLSLECTVEGTSNPNLYWYRQAAGRGLQLLFYSVGIGQISSEVPQNLSASRPQDRQFILSSKKLLLSDSGFYLCAWREVARAYNEQFFGPGTRLTVL.

The chain uses TRBV29-1 and TRBJ2-4; D is perhaps TRBD1 (5 bases). V was pared by 7 bases and J by 0 bases, with 13 bases between. CDR3 size: 14 residues. Germline assignment: CDR1 SQVTM and CDR2 ANQGSEA. The CDR3 DNA follows: TGCAGCGCATGGACACCATTAGCCAAAAACATTCAGTACTTC. It encodes CSAWTPLAKNIQYF. The variable domain in full, completed from reference TRBV29-1 and TRBJ2-4, reads SAVISQKPSRDICQRGTSLTIQCQVDSQVTMMFWYRQQPGQSLTLIATANQGSEATYESGFVIDKFPISRPNLTFSTLTVSNMSPEDSSIYLCSAWTPLAKNIQYFGAGTRLSVL.

The table lists this clonotype with a few counts. The genes are TRBV24-1 and TRBJ2-1, with TRBD1 matching over 10 bases. The CDR3 is 17 amino acids. Germline assignment: CDR1 KGHDR and CDR2 SFDVKD. J was trimmed by 4 bases and V by 2 bases; bases with no gene match: 7. CDR3 DNA sequence: TGTGCCACCAGTGATTCCGCGGACAGGGGGAGATACAATGAGCAGTTCTTC. Translation: CATSDSADRGRYNEQFF.

This chain joins TRBV28 and TRBJ2-7; D is perhaps TRBD1 (6 bases). The CDR3 consists of 15 residues. Germline V lookup: CDR1 MDHEN, CDR2 SYDVKM. Trimming took off 4 bases at V and 5 bases at J, with 18 bases between the two ends. The CDR3 nucleotides read TGTGCCAGCAGTTCATGGACAGAGAGAGGCGACGAGCAGTACTTC. It yields the protein CASSSWTERGDEQYF.

This chain connects TRBV5-1 to TRBJ2-1, with D maybe TRBD1 (5 bases). This CDR3 is built from 11 residues. Germline V gene lookup returns CDR1 SGHRS and CDR2 YFSETQ. V was pared by 8 bases and J by 5 bases, with 8 bases between. In DNA form, the CDR3 reads TGCGCCAGTGGCAGGGACAATGAGCAGTTCTTC. Translating gives CASGRDNEQFF.

At least ten counts were recorded for this clonotype. This rearrangement joins TRBV11-1 to TRBJ2-7; 9 positions match TRBD1. After removal of 5 bases from V and 4 bases from J, the junction contained 6 bases not matched to a gene. Looked up from germline, CDR1 is SGHAT and CDR2 is FQDESV (reference sequence). The CDR3 contains 14 residues. The CDR3 DNA follows: TGTGCCAGCAGCCCGAACAGGGGGCAGTACGAGCAGTACTTC. It codes for CASSPNRGQYEQYF.

This clonotype has at least ten counts. The chain carries TRBV12-3 or TRBV12-4 and TRBJ1-2, with a tentative D call TRBD1 (5 bases). This CDR3 comprises 14 residues. With 3 bases removed from V and 8 bases from J, the gap between germline ends came to 16 bases. CDR3 region: CASSLGRTNGGYTF. Written as DNA, the CDR3 is TGTGCCAGCAGTTTGGGACGGACAAATGGAGGCTACACCTTC.

Ten or more counts support this clonotype. The V and J genes are TRBV20-1 and TRBJ2-2; D may be TRBD1 (6 bases). The germline CDR1 and CDR2 sequences are DFQATT and SNEGSKA (reference sequence). Trimming removed 5 bases from V and 4 bases from J, with 14 bases in between. The CDR3 runs to 14 residues. This CDR3 is CSADTGTSTGELFF. The CDR3 DNA reads TGCAGTGCTGACACCGGGACAAGCACCGGGGAGCTGTTTTTT.

The J gene is TRBJ2-7, the V gene TRBV20-1, with 11 bases matching TRBD2. Germline CDR1 DFQATT, CDR2 SNEGSKA (reference sequence). CDR3 size: 15 residues. The trim removed 6 bases at V and 0 bases at J, leaving 7 bases unmatched. CDR3 loop: CSAGTSGRSSYEQYF. The CDR3 nucleotides read TGCAGTGCCGGGACTAGCGGCAGGAGCTCCTACGAGCAGTACTTC.

The gene calls are TRBV20-1 and TRBJ1-5; D may be TRBD1 (6 bases). Trimming left V 0 bases short and J 3 bases short, with 12 bases between. This CDR3 has 15 residues. Germline CDR1 reads DFQATT; CDR2 reads SNEGSKA (reference sequence). This chain's CDR3 is CSAREPRGINQPQHF. Written as DNA, the CDR3 is TGCAGTGCTAGAGAACCCAGGGGAATCAATCAGCCCCAGCATTTT.

In this sample, this clonotype turned up a few times. This chain connects TRBV27 to TRBJ2-3, with D perhaps TRBD2 (5 bases). The CDR3 loop spans 14 amino acids. V was shortened by 2 bases and J by 4 bases, with 10 bases between the two germline ends. From germline, CDR1 is MNHEY and CDR2 SMNVEV (reference sequence). The chain's CDR3 is CASSLKSGADTQYF. CDR3 nucleotide sequence: TGTGCCAGCAGTTTAAAGAGCGGCGCAGATACGCAGTATTTT.

The CDR3 region is CASSLQGTEGAFF. CDR3 in DNA: TGTGCCAGCAGCTTACAGGGGACCGAAGGAGCTTTCTTT. This chain connects TRBV5-6 to TRBJ1-1, with 7 nucleotides matching TRBD1. Per the germline V gene, CDR1 is SGHDT and CDR2 is YYEEEE. Germline trimming cut 2 bases from V and 10 bases from J; bases unmatched to any gene: 8. The CDR3 totals 13 residues.

This clonotype was observed a few times. V gene TRBV20-1 combines with J gene TRBJ2-1; tentatively, D is TRBD1 (5 bases). Trimming took off 6 bases at V and 6 bases at J, with 15 bases between the two ends. CDR1 and CDR2 from the germline V gene are DFQATT and SNEGSKA (reference sequence). This CDR3 region has 13 residues. The CDR3 region is CSAIRTNSNEQFF. The CDR3 region has the DNA TGCAGTGCCATACGGACAAACAGCAATGAGCAGTTCTTC.

The table lists this clonotype with many counts. At one end the junction does not follow the germline gene, possibly because of a read error. The chain links TRBV12-3 or TRBV12-4 to TRBJ2-1, with TRBD2 matching over 13 bases. This CDR3 is 12 amino acids long. CDR3 coding DNA: TGTGCCAGCAGTTGGGGACTAGCGGGGCATCTCTTC. Encoded protein: CASSWGLAGHLF.

This clonotype came up many times. This chain joins TRBV12-3 or TRBV12-4 and TRBJ1-3, with D possibly TRBD1 on 5 matching bases. This CDR3 has 15 amino acids. Trimming removed 3 bases at V and 0 bases at J, with 9 bases between. The DNA for the CDR3 is TGTGCCAGCAGTTTCGGGGCGAGCTCTGGAAACACCATATATTTT. It encodes CASSFGASSGNTIYF.

The V gene is TRBV28, the J gene TRBJ2-1; 10 bases match TRBD2. The CDR3 has 15 amino acids. V shed 2 bases, J shed 9 bases, and the junction held 7 bases outside the gene matches. CDR1 and CDR2 (germline): MDHEN, SYDVKM. The CDR3 loop is CASSLAGLAVPEQFF. CDR3 coding DNA: TGTGCCAGCAGTTTAGCAGGACTAGCGGTCCCTGAGCAGTTCTTC. The full variable domain, completed using reference TRBV28 and TRBJ2-1, is DVKVTQSSRYLVKRTGEKVFLECVQDMDHENMFWYRQDPGLGLRLIYFSYDVKMKEKGDIPEGYSVSREKKERFSLILESASTNQTSMYLCASSLAGLAVPEQFFGPGTRLTVL.

This clonotype was seen at least ten times. V is TRBV7-2 and J is TRBJ1-2, with D possibly matching TRBD1 (6 bases). Germline values: CDR1 SGHTA, CDR2 FQGNSA. V was pared by 5 bases and J by 7 bases, with 17 bases between. This CDR3 comprises 14 residues. CDR3 region: CASSRGGRGGGYTF. CDR3 sequence (DNA): TGTGCCAGCAGCCGGGGTGGCAGGGGTGGTGGCTACACCTTC.

This clonotype was counted many times. The J gene is TRBJ2-1, the V gene TRBV7-3; TRBD2 matches at 11 bases. V gave up 5 bases and J gave up 0 bases; unmatched junction bases: 15. CDR1 and CDR2 from the germline V gene are SGHTA and FQGTGA. This CDR3 comprises 20 residues. The CDR3 spells CASSLTGTSGLTSSYNEQFF. The CDR3 nucleotides read TGTGCCAGCAGCCTCACCGGGACTAGCGGCCTTACGAGCTCCTACAATGAGCAGTTCTTC.

This clonotype was detected many times. The CDR3 protein is CASRGVLDSNTDTQYF. The CDR3 coding sequence is TGTGCCAGCAGAGGGGTGTTAGATAGCAACACAGATACGCAGTATTTT. The chain has TRBV28 and TRBJ2-3, with D maybe TRBD1 (5 bases). The V and J ends lost 6 bases and 2 bases respectively, with 18 bases between them. CDR3 length equals 16 residues. Germline-derived CDR1 and CDR2 are MDHEN and SYDVKM.

Many counts were recorded for this clonotype. The chain recombines TRBV19 with TRBJ2-7, with 10 bases that match TRBD2. CDR3 length: 15 residues. Per germline, CDR1 LNHDA and CDR2 SQIVND (reference sequence). Trimming cost V 6 bases and J 4 bases; bases outside gene matches: 9. The CDR3 loop is CASSNGLAARYEQYF. The CDR3 nucleotides are TGTGCCAGTAGCAATGGACTAGCGGCAAGATACGAGCAGTACTTC. The full variable domain, rest sourced from reference TRBV19 and TRBJ2-7, is DGGITQSPKYLFRKEGQNVTLSCEQNLNHDAMYWYRQDPGQGLRLIYYSQIVNDFQKGDIAEGYSVSREKKESFPLTVTSAQKNPTAFYLCASSNGLAARYEQYFGPGTRLTVT.

This clonotype was observed many times. The chain has TRBV20-1 and TRBJ2-5; 9 bases agree with TRBD2. The CDR3 loop spans 15 amino acids. The V gene's germline CDR1 is DFQATT and CDR2 SNEGSKA (reference sequence). The V gene end was trimmed by 0 bases and the J gene end by 1 base; junction bases not matched to a gene: 3. The CDR3 here is CSARETSGTQETQYF. Here the CDR3 DNA reads TGCAGTGCTAGAGAGACTAGCGGAACCCAAGAGACCCAGTACTTC.

The J gene is TRBJ1-6, the V gene TRBV7-2, with a possible D match to TRBD1 (5 bases). From germline, CDR1 is SGHTA and CDR2 FQGNSA. V gave up 8 bases and J gave up 3 bases, with 8 bases separating them. The CDR3 loop spans 13 amino acids. This CDR3 reads CASRDSYNSPLHF. The DNA for the CDR3 is TGTGCCAGCCGAGACAGCTATAATTCACCCCTCCACTTT.